The 5 T cell receptor beta chains reported below all come from one sample, sequenced in a study of type 1 regulatory T cells. TCRdb used MiXCR to reprocess the reads, holding one entry per CDR3 protein. The sample comprises 4,500 to 7,500 distinct CDR3 sequences, 25% to 30% of which are singletons, and around 7.7% rests with the top ten. These receptors are not linked to any known antigen. The sequencing input was cultured T cells, either the whole culture or a sorted T cell fraction (not recorded which). The subset denotes: Tr1-enriched cell product generated in vitro against host alloantigens. The receptors shown here come from a human donor in good health.

Sample share makes this clonotype medium-sized (0.01 to 0.1%). The chain has TRBV28 and TRBJ2-5; D may be TRBD2 (5 bases). Trimming pared 6 bases from V and 1 base from J, leaving 9 bases between. CDR1 MDHEN and CDR2 SYDVKM come from the germline V gene. This CDR3 is built from 13 residues. The CDR3 reads CASRKSGQETQYF. Written as DNA, the CDR3 is TGTGCCAGCAGGAAAAGCGGCCAAGAGACCCAGTACTTC.

This clonotype ranks as medium-sized. The chain uses TRBV20-1 and TRBJ1-5; perhaps TRBD1 as D (5 bases). Per germline, CDR1 DFQATT and CDR2 SNEGSKA (reference sequence). With 6 bases removed from V and 9 bases from J, the gap between germline ends came to 9 bases. CDR3 length: 10 amino acids. The CDR3 loop is CSARGGPQHF. The DNA of the CDR3 is TGCAGTGCCCGGGGCGGGCCCCAGCATTTT.

By sample share, this clonotype is medium-sized. The chain joins TRBV7-2 to TRBJ1-5, with a weak D call TRBD1 (5 bases). Trimming took 3 bases from V and 4 from J, leaving 10 bases between them. Germline values: CDR1 SGHTA, CDR2 FQGNSA. The CDR3 consists of 14 residues. As DNA, the CDR3 is TGTGCCAGCAGCTTGAAACAGGAAAATCAGCCCCAGCATTTT. It translates to CASSLKQENQPQHF.

This rearrangement joins TRBV7-7 to TRBJ2-3; no definite D call. V was trimmed by 3 bases and J by 0 bases, leaving 7 bases between them. The CDR3 sequence is 14 residues long. Germline V gives CDR1 SSHAT, CDR2 FNYEAQ (reference sequence). This CDR3 is CASSLEYSTDTQYF. In DNA form, the CDR3 reads TGTGCCAGCAGCTTGGAATATAGCACAGATACGCAGTATTTT.

This clonotype rates as medium-sized (0.01 to 0.1%). The gene calls are TRBV20-1 and TRBJ2-4, with D possibly being TRBD2 (5 bases). Germline-derived CDR1 and CDR2 are DFQATT and SNEGSKA (reference sequence). The CDR3 loop spans 15 amino acids. The V and J ends lost 5 bases and 0 bases respectively, with 14 bases between them. The CDR3 bases are TGCAGTGCTCCTAGCCCTCAACGAGCCAAAAACATTCAGTACTTC. It yields the protein CSAPSPQRAKNIQYF.